The 23 T cell receptor beta chains listed next were all sequenced from one sample in a study of molecular identifiers for immune sequencing clone quantification. TCRdb reprocessed the PCR reads via MiXCR and lists one record per CDR3 protein. The sample has 400,000 to 600,000 distinct CDR3 sequences; 20% to 25% are singletons. Sequencing was performed on naive CD8+ T cells from blood, with Jurkat cell RNA spiked in. Subset denoted: FACS-sorted CD8+CD4-CCR7+CD45RA+ naive T cells. These TCRs come from a human donor in good health. Some libraries in this study had Jurkat cell RNA spiked in.

This clonotype appeared many times. The gene calls are TRBV14 and TRBJ1-5; 9 bases align to TRBD1. V shed 3 bases, J shed 4 bases, and the junction held 7 bases outside the gene matches. The CDR3 runs to 16 residues. CDR1 is SGHDN and CDR2 is FVKESK in the germline V gene. The CDR3 reads CASSHRDRVKNQPQHF. In DNA, the CDR3 is TGTGCCAGCAGCCACCGGGACAGGGTGAAAAATCAGCCCCAGCATTTT.

The chain couples TRBV28 to TRBJ1-1, with TRBD1 as a possible D gene (6 bases). Trimming removed 6 bases from V and 5 bases from J, with 10 bases in between. CDR1 and CDR2 (germline): MDHEN, SYDVKM. This CDR3 has 12 amino acids. The CDR3 reads CASRVGGTEAFF. The CDR3 region has the DNA TGTGCCAGCAGAGTAGGGGGTACTGAAGCTTTCTTT.

This clonotype was observed a handful of times. The genes are TRBV5-1 and TRBJ1-1; D ambiguous. The V gene's germline CDR1 is SGHRS and CDR2 YFSETQ. The germline V and J ends were trimmed by 3 bases and 1 base, with 13 bases remaining between them. The CDR3 is made up of 15 amino acids. The CDR3 is CASSSNPTENTEAFF. In nucleotides, the CDR3 is TGCGCCAGCAGCTCAAACCCCACAGAGAACACTGAAGCTTTCTTT.

As regards this clonotype: Likely a read error: the CDR3 ends without its conserved phenylalanine or tryptophan. The chain combines TRBV6-5 with TRBJ1-1, with D uncertain. There are 13 residues in the CDR3. Germline CDR1 MNHEY, CDR2 SVGAGI. The germline V and J ends were trimmed by 7 bases and 3 bases, with 12 bases remaining between them. CDR3 nucleotides: TGTGCCAGCAACGGACTCTCGGACACTGAAGCTTTCCTT. Its protein product is CASNGLSDTEAFL.

This clonotype was found once. This may stem from a read error, because a much larger clone lies one nucleotide away. The chain is built from TRBV7-9 and TRBJ2-1, with a tentative D call TRBD2 (5 bases). This CDR3 has 13 amino acids. Germline assignment: CDR1 SEHNR and CDR2 FQNEAQ (reference sequence). V was clipped by 7 bases and J by 11 bases, with 18 bases between them. CDR3 coding DNA: TGTGCCAGCAAGGACGGGATGGAGAATAAGCAGTTCTTC. Protein product: CASKDGMENKQFF.

This clonotype is a singleton in its sample. Germline is not matched at one junction end, which may reflect a read error. The rearrangement uses TRBV27 and TRBJ2-1, with D possibly TRBD2 on 6 matching bases. This CDR3 comprises 15 residues. Germline values: CDR1 MNHEY, CDR2 SMNVEV (reference sequence). The CDR3 region has the DNA TGTGCCAGCAGTTCCGCCGGGCGGGGTTACAATGAGCGGTTCTTC. Translation gives CASSSAGRGYNERFF.

The chain uses TRBV24-1 and TRBJ2-3, with a weak D call TRBD2 (5 bases). Germline-derived CDR1 and CDR2 are KGHDR and SFDVKD. Trimming stripped 2 bases from V and 2 bases from J, with 10 bases between. CDR3 length: 15 amino acids. The DNA of the CDR3 is TGTGCCACCAGTGATTCCGGGGAGATCACAGATACGCAGTATTTT. This encodes CATSDSGEITDTQYF.

This clonotype occurred many times. The genes are TRBV7-3 and TRBJ2-7, with D unresolved. The germline V gene encodes CDR1 SGHTA and CDR2 FQGTGA. The CDR3 runs 13 residues. The ends were cut back, 3 bases at V and 5 bases at J, with 11 bases in the middle. For the CDR3, the DNA is TGTGCCAGCAGCTTTCAGCAGTGGGACGAGCAGTACTTC. It yields the protein CASSFQQWDEQYF.

This chain links TRBV12-3 or TRBV12-4 with TRBJ2-7; tentatively, D is TRBD2 (6 bases). This CDR3 is built from 15 residues. Deletions cut 6 bases from V and 5 bases from J, with 20 bases between. The CDR3 DNA sequence: TGTGCCAGCAGCACTCTGACTAGTCACGGCCACGAGCAGTACTTC. It translates to CASSTLTSHGHEQYF.

The table lists this clonotype with many counts. This chain uses TRBV2 with TRBJ1-2, with 8 nucleotides matching TRBD1. The CDR3 has 15 residues. With 6 bases clipped from V and 3 bases from J, the junction kept 9 bases outside the gene matches. Germline CDR1 SNHLY, CDR2 FYNNEI. CDR3 in amino acids: CASSPGQGRDYGYTF. The CDR3 DNA reads as TGTGCCAGCAGCCCCGGACAGGGAAGGGACTATGGCTACACCTTC.

Note on this clonotype: One base away lies a much larger clone, so this may be a sequencing read error. The V gene is TRBV7-9, the J gene TRBJ1-1, with 9 bases identical to TRBD1. With V trimmed by 1 base and J by 10 bases, 4 bases remained unmatched. The CDR3 loop spans 13 amino acids. Per the germline V gene, CDR1 is SEHNR and CDR2 is FQNEAQ (reference sequence). CDR3 sequence: CASSLDRDRVAFF. The CDR3 region has the DNA TGTGCCAGCAGCTTAGACCGGGACAGGGTAGCTTTCTTT.

There are many counts of this clonotype. The rearrangement joins TRBV5-6 to TRBJ1-1; D not resolved. CDR3 size: 12 residues. The ends were cut back, 2 bases at V and 4 bases at J, with 6 bases in the middle. In germline, CDR1 is SGHDT, CDR2 YYEEEE. The CDR3 nucleotides read TGTGCCAGCAGCTTCGGCCTCACTGAAGCTTTCTTT. Encoded protein: CASSFGLTEAFF.

The chain links TRBV25-1 to TRBJ2-1; D is possibly TRBD2 (5 bases). The CDR3 is 15 residues long. Looked up from germline, CDR1 is MGHDK and CDR2 is SYGVNS. Deletions cut 1 base from V and 6 bases from J, with 13 bases between. CDR3 DNA: TGTGCCAGCAGTGAATTTGCGGGCGGAGCCAATGAGCAGTTCTTC. The encoded protein is CASSEFAGGANEQFF. Full variable domain (missing parts from reference TRBV25-1 and TRBJ2-1): EADIYQTPRYLVIGTGKKITLECSQTMGHDKMYWYQQDPGMELHLIHYSYGVNSTEKGDLSSESTVSRIRTEHFPLTLESARPSHTSQYLCASSEFAGGANEQFFGPGTRLTVL.

This clonotype has a handful of counts. The rearrangement joins TRBV7-9 to TRBJ1-2; no firm D call. The CDR3 loop spans 14 amino acids. V lost 5 bases and J 2 bases, leaving 12 bases between the germline ends. Germline lookup yields CDR1 SEHNR and CDR2 FQNEAQ (reference sequence). The CDR3 coding sequence is TGTGCCAGCAGCCCAGAACAGCGAAACTATGGCTACACCTTC. It encodes CASSPEQRNYGYTF. Combining the CDR3 with reference TRBV7-9 and TRBJ1-2 gives the whole variable domain DTGVSQNPRHKITKRGQNVTFRCDPISEHNRLYWYRQTLGQGPEFLTYFQNEAQLEKSRLLSDRFSAERPKGSFSTLEIQRTEQGDSAMYLCASSPEQRNYGYTFGSGTRLTVV.

This clonotype came up a few times. This chain joins TRBV7-2 and TRBJ2-3; a weak D match, TRBD2 (6 bases). CDR3 length: 17 amino acids. Germline CDR1 SGHTA, CDR2 FQGNSA. Trimming shortened V by 1 base and J by 0 bases, and 14 bases separated the two germline ends. In DNA form, the CDR3 reads TGTGCCAGCAGCTTAGGACTCGGGGGACTGAGCACAGATACGCAGTATTTT. This gives the protein CASSLGLGGLSTDTQYF.

This clonotype was seen ten or more times. V and J are TRBV6-5 and TRBJ1-2, with no clear D. The CDR3 consists of 12 residues. Germline assignment: CDR1 MNHEY and CDR2 SVGAGI. V was trimmed by 5 bases and J by 0 bases, leaving 4 bases between them. The CDR3 loop is CASSRTNYGYTF. The CDR3 region has the DNA TGTGCCAGCAGTAGGACTAACTATGGCTACACCTTC.

Worth noting for this clonotype: The junction shows a germline mismatch at one end, possibly a read error. This chain connects TRBV19 to TRBJ1-5; D is unclear. Per the germline V gene, CDR1 is LNHDA and CDR2 is SQIVND (reference sequence). The CDR3 has 13 amino acids. The CDR3 sequence is CASSIVETQPLHF. In DNA, the CDR3 is TGTGCCAGTAGTATAGTGGAAACTCAGCCCCTGCATTTT.

This clonotype was detected a few times. V gene TRBV7-9 combines with J gene TRBJ2-5; D may be TRBD1 or TRBD2 (7 bases each). The CDR3 consists of 20 residues. Trimming removed 5 bases from V and 0 bases from J, with 28 bases in between. Per the germline V gene, CDR1 is SEHNR and CDR2 is FQNEAQ (reference sequence). This CDR3 is CASSQTSVGGTAVYQETQYF. CDR3 nucleotide sequence: TGTGCCAGCAGCCAAACCTCCGTGGGGGGGACAGCCGTCTACCAAGAGACCCAGTACTTC.

The chain couples TRBV4-3 to TRBJ2-7; 7 positions agree with TRBD1. J was trimmed by 2 bases and V by 0 bases; bases with no gene match: 4. The germline gives CDR1 LGHNA, CDR2 YSLEER. This CDR3 has 15 residues. CDR3 coding DNA: TGCGCCAGCAGCCAAGAGTACAGGGGTCCCTACGAGCAGTACTTC. This codes for CASSQEYRGPYEQYF.

V and J are TRBV28 and TRBJ2-7; the D is unclear. Germline assignment: CDR1 MDHEN and CDR2 SYDVKM. CDR3 length: 16 amino acids. V lost 6 bases, J lost 0 bases, and 18 bases lay in between. The chain's CDR3 is CASRQPARLTSYEQYF. The CDR3 DNA reads TGTGCCAGCAGACAACCGGCTCGTCTGACCTCCTACGAGCAGTACTTC. The complete variable domain, with remaining parts taken from reference TRBV28 and TRBJ2-7, reads DVKVTQSSRYLVKRTGEKVFLECVQDMDHENMFWYRQDPGLGLRLIYFSYDVKMKEKGDIPEGYSVSREKKERFSLILESASTNQTSMYLCASRQPARLTSYEQYFGPGTRLTVT.

Note on this clonotype: A read error is possible here, since a much larger clone lies one base away. The J gene is TRBJ2-1, the V gene TRBV30, with 7 bases fitting TRBD2. This CDR3 has 10 residues. Germline CDR1 GTSNPN, CDR2 SVGIG (reference sequence). The CDR3 is CAWSGGSVVF. The CDR3 coding sequence is TGTGCCTGGAGTGGCGGGAGTGTAGTCTTC.

The V call is TRBV15, the J call TRBJ1-5; TRBD1 might be the D (5 bases). Germline values: CDR1 LNHNV, CDR2 YYDKDF (reference sequence). The CDR3 runs to 14 residues. As DNA, the CDR3 is TGTGCGGCCGGGACGGCGGATAGCAATCAGCCCCAGCATTTT. Residues: CAAGTADSNQPQHF.

At least ten counts were recorded for this clonotype. V is TRBV6-5 and J is TRBJ2-7; 8 nucleotides match TRBD1. The CDR3 is made up of 14 amino acids. CDR1 is MNHEY, CDR2 SVGAGI, per germline. V lost 2 bases to trimming and J lost 7 bases; unmatched junction nucleotides: 7. CDR3 region: CASSYGQGTGEQYF. Written as DNA, the CDR3 is TGTGCCAGCAGTTACGGACAGGGTACGGGGGAGCAGTACTTC.